Listed here are 11 T cell receptor beta chains from one sample, sequenced in a study of human T cells and chemical hapten exposure. Unique molecular identifiers were attached to individual cDNA molecules within the library. TCRdb re-derived calls from the reads in MiXCR, one entry per CDR3 protein. The sample includes over 450 distinct CDR3 sequences, nearly 70% of them seen just once. The treatment: therapeutic diphenylcyclopropenone sensitization with weekly scalp DPC. Source: whole blood, taken before DPC sensitization or 2, 6, or about 24 weeks after (not recorded which). The receptors here all came from an adult with alopecia areata. Some clones in this sample may be carry-over from other donors' samples. This table probably holds off-target reads from a library built for another chain.

The chain has TRBV5-1 and TRBJ2-5; 11 bases match TRBD2. Germline V gene data show CDR1 as SGHRS and CDR2 as YFSETQ. The junction had 5 bases not matched to a gene; V was cut back by 0 bases and J by 1 base. The length of the CDR3 is 17 residues. The CDR3 nucleotides read TGCGCCAGCAGCTTGGGAACGACTAGCGGGGTCCAAGAGACCCAGTACTTC. Translated, it gives CASSLGTTSGVQETQYF.

The chain uses TRBV27 and TRBJ2-1, with D tentatively TRBD1 or TRBD2 (5 bases each). The CDR3 length is 14 residues. V gave up 5 bases and J gave up 5 bases, with 13 bases separating them. Germline V gene sequence: CDR1 MNHEY, CDR2 SMNVEV (reference sequence). DNA for the CDR3: TGTGCCAGCAGTAAATTACTAGGGGACAATGAGCAGTTCTTC. It codes for CASSKLLGDNEQFF.

V and J are TRBV18 and TRBJ2-7; 8 nucleotides agree with TRBD2. V was pared by 1 base and J by 5 bases, with 4 bases of the junction left unmatched. CDR3 size: 14 residues. Germline V gene lookup returns CDR1 KGHSH and CDR2 LQKENI. The CDR3 protein is CASSPQAGVNEQYF. DNA for the CDR3: TGTGCCAGCTCACCACAAGCGGGAGTTAACGAGCAGTACTTC.

This clonotype has just a few counts. This chain joins TRBV11-2 and TRBJ2-5; the match to TRBD1 covers 8 bases. Per the germline V gene, CDR1 is SGHAT and CDR2 is FQNNGV. The CDR3 covers 17 residues. V was clipped by 5 bases and J by 0 bases; unmatched bases: 11. In DNA, the CDR3 is TGTGCCAGCAGCCTTTCAGGGGACAGGACGTACCAAGAGACCCAGTACTTC. As protein: CASSLSGDRTYQETQYF.

This chain joins TRBV2 and TRBJ2-7; unclear D gene. Germline V gene data show CDR1 as SNHLY and CDR2 as FYNNEI. Between the trimmed V and J ends, which lost 10 bases and 4 bases, there was a span of 17 bases. The CDR3 totals 13 residues. CDR3 nucleotide sequence: TGTGCCACCAACCTAGGAACAGCTTACGAGCAGTACTTC. This codes for CATNLGTAYEQYF. Looking up the rest from reference TRBV2 and TRBJ2-7 gives the full variable domain: EPEVTQTPSHQVTQMGQEVILRCVPISNHLYFYWYRQILGQKVEFLVSFYNNEISEKSEIFDDQFSVERPDGSNFTLKIRSTKLEDSAMYFCATNLGTAYEQYFGPGTRLTVT.

The rearrangement joins TRBV28 to TRBJ1-2; weak D call: TRBD1 (6 bases). This CDR3 has 14 amino acids. With 3 bases removed from V and 4 bases from J, the gap between germline ends came to 12 bases. The germline V gene encodes CDR1 MDHEN and CDR2 SYDVKM. CDR3 coding DNA: TGTGCCAGCAGTTTGAAACAGGGTAGCTATGGCTACACCTTC. Its protein is CASSLKQGSYGYTF.

The rearrangement links TRBV3-1 to TRBJ2-5; TRBD1 or TRBD2 may be the D gene (6 bases each). V was clipped by 1 base and J by 2 bases, with 11 bases between them. Germline lookup yields CDR1 LGHDT and CDR2 YNNKEL (reference sequence). This CDR3 contains 15 residues. The CDR3 sequence: CASSQAGAGQETQYF. CDR3 coding DNA: TGTGCCAGCAGCCAAGCGGGGGCGGGTCAAGAGACCCAGTACTTC.

The chain combines TRBV29-1 with TRBJ2-1, with D possibly being TRBD1 or TRBD2 (5 bases each). The CDR3 sequence is 14 residues long. V was shortened by 6 bases and J by 0 bases, with 12 bases between the two germline ends. CDR1 and CDR2 (germline): SQVTM, ANQGSEA. The CDR3 DNA reads TGCAGCGTGAGGGGTCTGAGCTCCTACAATGAGCAGTTCTTC. Encoded protein: CSVRGLSSYNEQFF.

The genes are TRBV7-6 and TRBJ2-1, with no clear D. The germline gives CDR1 SGHVS, CDR2 FNYEAQ. The CDR3 has 11 amino acids. The V and J ends lost 5 bases and 5 bases respectively, with 4 bases between them. CDR3 region: CASSLNNEQFF. Here the CDR3 DNA reads TGTGCCAGCAGCCTAAACAATGAGCAGTTCTTC.

A few counts support this clonotype. V usage is TRBV10-3 and J usage is TRBJ2-3; TRBD2 agrees at 7 bases. The CDR3 runs 14 residues. V dropped 7 bases and J dropped 3; count of bases not matched to a gene: 7. Germline loops: CDR1 ENHRY, CDR2 SYGVKD. The DNA for the CDR3 is TGTGCCATCATGGGCGAGCGGGGAACAGATACGCAGTATTTT. It specifies CAIMGERGTDTQYF.

This chain joins TRBV15 and TRBJ2-7, with a weak D call TRBD2 (7 bases). This CDR3 spans 16 amino acids. Deletions cut 0 bases from V and 5 bases from J, with 17 bases between. The germline V gene has CDR1 LNHNV and CDR2 YYDKDF (reference sequence). Written as DNA, the CDR3 is TGTGCCACCAGCAGAGACCCCGAGGGGGGGAGGAACGAGCAGTACTTC. Protein sequence: CATSRDPEGGRNEQYF.